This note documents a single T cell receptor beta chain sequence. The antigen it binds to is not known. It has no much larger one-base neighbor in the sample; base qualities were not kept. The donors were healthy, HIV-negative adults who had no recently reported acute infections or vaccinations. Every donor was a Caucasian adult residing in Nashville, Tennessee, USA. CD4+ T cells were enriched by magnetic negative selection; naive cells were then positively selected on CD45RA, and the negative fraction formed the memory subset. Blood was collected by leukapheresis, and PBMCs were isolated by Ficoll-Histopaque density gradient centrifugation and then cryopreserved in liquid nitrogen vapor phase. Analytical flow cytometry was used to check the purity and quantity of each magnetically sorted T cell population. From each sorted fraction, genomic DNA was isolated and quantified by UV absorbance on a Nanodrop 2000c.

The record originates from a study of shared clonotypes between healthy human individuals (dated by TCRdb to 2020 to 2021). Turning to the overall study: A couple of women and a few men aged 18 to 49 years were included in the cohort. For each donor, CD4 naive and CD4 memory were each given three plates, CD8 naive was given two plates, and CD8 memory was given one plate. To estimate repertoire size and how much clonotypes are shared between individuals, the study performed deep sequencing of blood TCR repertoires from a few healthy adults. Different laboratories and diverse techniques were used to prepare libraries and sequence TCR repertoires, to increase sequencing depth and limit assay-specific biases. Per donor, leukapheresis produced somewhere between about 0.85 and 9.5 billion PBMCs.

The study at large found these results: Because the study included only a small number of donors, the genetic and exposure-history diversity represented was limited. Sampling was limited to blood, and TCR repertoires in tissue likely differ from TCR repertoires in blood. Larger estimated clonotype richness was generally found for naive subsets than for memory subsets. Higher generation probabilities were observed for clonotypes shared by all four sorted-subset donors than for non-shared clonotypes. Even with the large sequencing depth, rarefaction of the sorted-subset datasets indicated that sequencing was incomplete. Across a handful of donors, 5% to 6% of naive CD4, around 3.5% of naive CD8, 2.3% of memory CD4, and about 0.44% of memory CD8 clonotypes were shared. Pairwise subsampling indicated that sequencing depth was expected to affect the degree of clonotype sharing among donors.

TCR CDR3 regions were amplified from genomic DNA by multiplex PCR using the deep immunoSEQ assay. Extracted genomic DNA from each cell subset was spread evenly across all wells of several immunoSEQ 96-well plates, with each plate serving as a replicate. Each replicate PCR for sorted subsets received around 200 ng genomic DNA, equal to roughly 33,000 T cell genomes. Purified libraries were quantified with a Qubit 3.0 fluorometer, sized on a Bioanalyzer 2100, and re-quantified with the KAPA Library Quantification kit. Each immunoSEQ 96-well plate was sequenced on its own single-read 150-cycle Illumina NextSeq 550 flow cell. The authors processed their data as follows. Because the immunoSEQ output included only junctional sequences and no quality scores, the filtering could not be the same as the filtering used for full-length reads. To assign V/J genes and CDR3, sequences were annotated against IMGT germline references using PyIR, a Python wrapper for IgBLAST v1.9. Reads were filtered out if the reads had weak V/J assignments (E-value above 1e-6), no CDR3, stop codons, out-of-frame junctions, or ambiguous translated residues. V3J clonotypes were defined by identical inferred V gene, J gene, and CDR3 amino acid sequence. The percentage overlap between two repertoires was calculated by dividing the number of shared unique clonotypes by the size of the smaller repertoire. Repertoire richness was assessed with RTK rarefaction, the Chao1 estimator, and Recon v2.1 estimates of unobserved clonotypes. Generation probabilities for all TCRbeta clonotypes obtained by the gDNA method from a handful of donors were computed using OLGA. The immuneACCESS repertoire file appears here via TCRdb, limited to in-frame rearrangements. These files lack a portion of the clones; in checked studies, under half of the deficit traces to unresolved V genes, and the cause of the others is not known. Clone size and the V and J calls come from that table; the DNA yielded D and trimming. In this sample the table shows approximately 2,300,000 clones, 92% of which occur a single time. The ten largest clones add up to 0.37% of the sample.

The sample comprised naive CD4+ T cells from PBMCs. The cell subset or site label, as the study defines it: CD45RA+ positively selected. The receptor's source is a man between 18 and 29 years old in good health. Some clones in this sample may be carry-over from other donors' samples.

Here the CDR3 is given as CASSLGQDPSEQYF. The DNA sequence is given as TGCGCCAGCAGCTTGGGGCAGGACCCTAGCGAGCAGTACTTC. The rearrangement joined TRBV5-1 to TRBJ2-7, with the D gene call left open. Trimming removed 0 bases from V and 6 bases from J, leaving 13 bases between the germline ends. The CDR3 measures 14 amino acids from cysteine to phenylalanine. The kept DNA is CDR3 alone, 42 bases in frame from the first base. Per the germline V gene, SGHRS is the CDR1 and YFSETQ is the CDR2.